The next 22 T cell receptor beta chains were all read from a single sample in a study of T cells after yellow fever vaccination. TCRdb reprocessed the 5' RACE reads via MiXCR and lists one record per CDR3 protein. The sample lists some 320,000 distinct CDR3 sequences, about 10% occurring once. The sample here was CD4+ T cells sorted from PBMCs, taken 45 days after the yellow fever booster vaccination. Every receptor here comes from a young man who received the YFV17D yellow fever vaccine.

In this sample, this clonotype turned up a few times. The chain has TRBV6-2 or TRBV6-3 and TRBJ2-1; D unresolved. Germline loops: CDR1 MNHEY, CDR2 SVGEGT. Trimming took 4 bases from V and 0 from J, leaving 7 bases between them. This CDR3 region has 14 residues. CDR3 in DNA: TGTGCCAGCAGTTTCCCGAGCTCCTACAATGAGCAGTTCTTC. Its translation: CASSFPSSYNEQFF.

This chain connects TRBV11-2 to TRBJ2-5, with D possibly being TRBD2 (7 bases). This CDR3 has 13 amino acids. Germline V gene sequence: CDR1 SGHAT, CDR2 FQNNGV. V was clipped by 3 bases and J by 6 bases, with 11 bases between them. The CDR3 region is CASSFVGGQTQYF. Here the CDR3 DNA reads TGTGCCAGCAGCTTTGTGGGGGGGCAGACCCAGTACTTC.

This clonotype was counted between two and nine times. This chain uses TRBV6-2 or TRBV6-3 with TRBJ1-1; possible D gene TRBD1, 6 bases. Germline lookup yields CDR1 MNHEY and CDR2 SVGEGT. The CDR3 contains 16 residues. Trimming shortened V by 6 bases and J by 1 base, and 18 bases separated the two germline ends. The CDR3 DNA reads TGTGCCAGCAGCCCCGGGGGGCAGGTCGGGAACACTGAAGCTTTCTTT. This sequence encodes CASSPGGQVGNTEAFF.

The rearrangement uses TRBV18 and TRBJ1-5; maybe TRBD1 (6 bases). The CDR3 runs 13 residues. V was cut by 5 bases and J by 3 bases, with 8 bases left in between. The germline V gene encodes CDR1 KGHSH and CDR2 LQKENI. The CDR3 bases are TGTGCCAGCTCAACAGGGTTCAATCAGCCCCAGCATTTT. Translation gives CASSTGFNQPQHF. Using reference TRBV18 and TRBJ1-5 for the parts outside the CDR3, the full variable domain is NAGVMQNPRHLVRRRGQEARLRCSPMKGHSHVYWYRQLPEEGLKFMVYLQKENIIDESGMPKERFSAEFPKEGPSILRIQQVVRGDSAAYFCASSTGFNQPQHFGDGTRLSIL.

The rearrangement links TRBV7-2 to TRBJ2-2; no clear D. V was clipped by 1 base and J by 7 bases, with 4 bases between them. CDR3 size: 12 residues. Germline V gene data show CDR1 as SGHTA and CDR2 as FQGNSA. The CDR3 is CASSLVLGELFF. The CDR3 DNA sequence: TGTGCCAGCAGCTTAGTGCTCGGGGAGCTGTTTTTT.

The J gene is TRBJ2-1, the V gene TRBV3-1, with D hard to call. The CDR3 has 14 residues. V dropped 0 bases and J dropped 6 bases, with 9 bases sitting between them. The germline V gene has CDR1 LGHDT and CDR2 YNNKEL (reference sequence). CDR3 protein: CASSQDPTFNEQFF. The CDR3 region has the DNA TGTGCCAGCAGCCAAGACCCCACTTTCAATGAGCAGTTCTTC.

The CDR3 here is CASRPFRDSQNTGELFF. The DNA of the CDR3 is TGTGCCAGCAGACCCTTCCGGGACAGCCAGAACACCGGGGAGCTGTTTTTT. The chain combines TRBV3-1 with TRBJ2-2; 7 nucleotides align to TRBD1. Trimming at V came to 6 bases and at J to 1 base, leaving 11 bases not matched to a gene. Germline V lookup: CDR1 LGHDT, CDR2 YNNKEL (reference sequence). This CDR3 comprises 17 residues. Together with reference TRBV3-1 and TRBJ2-2, the CDR3 gives the full variable domain: DTAVSQTPKYLVTQMGNDKSIKCEQNLGHDTMYWYKQDSKKFLKIMFSYNNKELIINETVPNRFSPKSPDKAHLNLHINSLELGDSAVYFCASRPFRDSQNTGELFFGEGSRLTVL.

The rearrangement joins TRBV21-1 to TRBJ2-7. TRBV21-1 is tagged as a pseudogene. The CDR3 length is 14 residues. The CDR3 DNA reads TGTGCCAGAAGCACTACCAGAATGACCTACGAGCAGTACTTC. Protein product: CARSTTRMTYEQYF.

The chain uses TRBV7-8 and TRBJ2-5; tentatively, D is TRBD2 (6 bases). Trimming removed 5 bases from V and 3 bases from J, with 16 bases in between. The CDR3 loop spans 15 amino acids. Germline lookup yields CDR1 SGHVS and CDR2 FQNEAQ. As DNA, the CDR3 is TGTGCCAGCAGCCGGAGGGAGGAAGGAAAAGAGACCCAGTACTTC. Its protein is CASSRREEGKETQYF. Variable domain in full (rest from reference TRBV7-8 and TRBJ2-5): GAGVSQSPRYKVAKRGQDVALRCDPISGHVSLFWYQQALGQGPEFLTYFQNEAQLDKSGLPSDRFFAERPEGSVSTLKIQRTQQEDSAVYLCASSRREEGKETQYFGPGTRLLVL.

In its sample, this clonotype was seen a few times. The chain combines TRBV7-2 with TRBJ2-3; maybe TRBD2 (6 bases). The germline V gene encodes CDR1 SGHTA and CDR2 FQGNSA. This CDR3 is 14 amino acids long. Deletions cut 3 bases from V and 2 bases from J, with 9 bases between. CDR3 residues: CASSLDYTTDTQYF. DNA for the CDR3: TGTGCCAGCAGCTTGGACTACACCACAGATACGCAGTATTTT.

This clonotype was detected many times. This chain links TRBV24-1 with TRBJ2-1; perhaps D is TRBD1 or TRBD2 (5 bases each). V lost 4 bases, J lost 3 bases, and 12 bases lay in between. The CDR3 totals 15 residues. CDR1 is KGHDR and CDR2 is SFDVKD in the germline V gene. The CDR3 coding sequence is TGTGCCACCAGTGACCCGAATGGGGGCTACAATGAGCAGTTCTTC. It yields the protein CATSDPNGGYNEQFF.

This clonotype has a count of ten or more. The CDR3 here is CASSYGGTAPSAGYGYTF. The CDR3 DNA reads TGTGCCAGCAGCTACGGCGGGACAGCTCCATCGGCGGGATATGGCTACACCTTC. The chain employs TRBV7-9 and TRBJ1-2; 7 bases line up with TRBD1. The germline V gene has CDR1 SEHNR and CDR2 FQNEAQ (reference sequence). The junction had 19 bases not matched to a gene; V was cut back by 4 bases and J by 5 bases. This CDR3 is 18 amino acids long.

This clonotype appeared a few times. The rearrangement joins TRBV4-3 to TRBJ1-2; D is unresolved. In germline, CDR1 is LGHNA, CDR2 YSLEER. V gave up 0 bases and J gave up 0 bases, with 17 bases separating them. This CDR3 spans 18 amino acids. The CDR3 protein is CASSQESPRTNSNYGYTF. The CDR3 DNA follows: TGCGCCAGCAGCCAAGAAAGTCCCAGAACAAATTCTAACTATGGCTACACCTTC.

V usage is TRBV20-1 and J usage is TRBJ1-2, with no clear D. The ends were cut back, 8 bases at V and 8 bases at J, with 9 bases in the middle. CDR1 is DFQATT, CDR2 SNEGSKA, per germline (reference sequence). This CDR3 has 9 residues. CDR3 coding DNA: TGCAGTCCGGAAGGGGGCTACACCTTC. Protein sequence: CSPEGGYTF.

The rearrangement uses TRBV6-5 and TRBJ2-7; TRBD2 matches 10 bases. V was clipped by 6 bases and J by 3 bases; unmatched bases: 8. This CDR3 comprises 15 residues. CDR1 MNHEY and CDR2 SVGAGI come from the germline V gene. The CDR3 region is CASRYLAGENYEQYF. In nucleotides, the CDR3 is TGTGCCAGCAGGTATCTAGCGGGGGAGAACTACGAGCAGTACTTC.

This clonotype occurred many times. The chain is built from TRBV6-5 and TRBJ1-3; no reliable D call. Per the germline V gene, CDR1 is MNHEY and CDR2 is SVGAGI. The CDR3 spans 15 residues. V shed 0 bases and J shed 2 bases, with 8 bases lying between them. CDR3 sequence reads: CASSYSWVPGNTIYF. Here the CDR3 DNA reads TGTGCCAGCAGTTACTCGTGGGTTCCTGGAAACACCATATATTTT.

The chain carries TRBV18 and TRBJ2-1; D ambiguous. The CDR3 has 13 amino acids. Germline V gene lookup returns CDR1 KGHSH and CDR2 LQKENI. V shed 6 bases and J shed 8 bases, with 14 bases lying between them. CDR3 sequence reads: CASSPDPGHEQFF. CDR3 bases: TGTGCCAGCTCCCCCGACCCCGGGCATGAGCAGTTCTTC.

This clonotype has only a few counts. The chain employs TRBV5-6 and TRBJ2-3; D is possibly TRBD2 (6 bases). CDR3 length: 18 residues. Trimming removed 3 bases from V and 2 bases from J, with 22 bases in between. CDR1 and CDR2 from the germline V gene are SGHDT and YYEEEE. This CDR3 reads CASSWTPFSGGPTDTQYF. CDR3 sequence (DNA): TGTGCCAGCAGCTGGACCCCCTTTTCCGGGGGACCCACAGATACGCAGTATTTT.

This rearrangement joins TRBV6-4 to TRBJ1-6; D remains ambiguous. V dropped 5 bases and J dropped 6 bases, with 14 bases sitting between them. CDR3 length: 15 amino acids. Germline assignment: CDR1 MRHNA and CDR2 SNTAGT. The CDR3, as DNA: TGTGCCAGCAGTCATCATCGGGAGGGTAATTCACCCCTCCACTTT. Translating it yields CASSHHREGNSPLHF.

The chain has TRBV12-3 or TRBV12-4 and TRBJ2-7, with D perhaps being TRBD1 or TRBD2 (5 bases each). The germline V and J ends were trimmed by 3 bases and 1 base, with 10 bases remaining between them. The CDR3 is made up of 14 amino acids. CDR3 nucleotide sequence: TGTGCCAGCAGTTTCCGTTGGGGGTCCTACGAGCAGTACTTC. Translation gives CASSFRWGSYEQYF.

The chain has TRBV15 and TRBJ1-2; D not resolved. The length of the CDR3 is 15 residues. CDR1 and CDR2 from the germline V gene are LNHNV and YYDKDF (reference sequence). With 0 bases removed from V and 2 bases from J, the gap between germline ends came to 10 bases. CDR3 sequence reads: CATSRDRGQNYGYTF. As DNA, the CDR3 is TGTGCCACCAGCAGAGATCGGGGTCAAAACTATGGCTACACCTTC. Using reference TRBV15 and TRBJ1-2 for the parts outside the CDR3, the full variable domain is DAMVIQNPRYQVTQFGKPVTLSCSQTLNHNVMYWYQQKSSQAPKLLFHYYDKDFNNEADTPDNFQSRRPNTSFCFLDIRSPGLGDTAMYLCATSRDRGQNYGYTFGSGTRLTVV.

The J gene is TRBJ1-1, the V gene TRBV19, with 7 bases that match TRBD1. CDR1 and CDR2 (germline): LNHDA, SQIVND (reference sequence). The CDR3 totals 15 residues. Trimming took 4 bases from V and 4 from J; bases not matched to a gene: 9. CDR3 bases: TGTGCCAGTAGTACAACCCCAGGGGGGACCACTGAAGCTTTCTTT. Protein product: CASSTTPGGTTEAFF. Full variable domain (remainder filled in from reference TRBV19 and TRBJ1-1): DGGITQSPKYLFRKEGQNVTLSCEQNLNHDAMYWYRQDPGQGLRLIYYSQIVNDFQKGDIAEGYSVSREKKESFPLTVTSAQKNPTAFYLCASSTTPGGTTEAFFGQGTRLTVV.